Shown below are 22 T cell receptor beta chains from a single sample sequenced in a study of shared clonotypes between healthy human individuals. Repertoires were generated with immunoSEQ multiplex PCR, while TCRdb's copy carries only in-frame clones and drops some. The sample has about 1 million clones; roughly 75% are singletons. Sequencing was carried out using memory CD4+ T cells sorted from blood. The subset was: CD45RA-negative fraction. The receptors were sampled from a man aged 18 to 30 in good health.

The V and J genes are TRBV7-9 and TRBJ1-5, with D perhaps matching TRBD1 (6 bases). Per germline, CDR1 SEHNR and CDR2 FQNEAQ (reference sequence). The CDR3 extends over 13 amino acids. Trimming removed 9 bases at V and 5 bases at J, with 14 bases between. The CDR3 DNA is TGTGCCAGTTCACAGGGTTTTCATCAGCCCCAGCATTTT. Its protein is CASSQGFHQPQHF.

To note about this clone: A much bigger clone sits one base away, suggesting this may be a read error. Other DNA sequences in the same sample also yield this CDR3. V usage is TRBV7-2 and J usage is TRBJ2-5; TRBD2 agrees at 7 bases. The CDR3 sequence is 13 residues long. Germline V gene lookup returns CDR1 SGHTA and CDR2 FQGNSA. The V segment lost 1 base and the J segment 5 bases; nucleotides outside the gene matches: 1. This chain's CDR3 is CASSLDGRETQYF. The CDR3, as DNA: TGTGCCAGCAGCTTAGACGGGAGGGAGACCCAGTACTTC.

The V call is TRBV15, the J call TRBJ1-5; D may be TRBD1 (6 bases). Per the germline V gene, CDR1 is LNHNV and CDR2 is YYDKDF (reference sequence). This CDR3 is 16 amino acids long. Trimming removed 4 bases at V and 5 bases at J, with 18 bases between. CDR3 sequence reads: CATSTRTGAPDQPQHF. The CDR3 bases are TGTGCCACCAGCACTAGGACGGGGGCCCCCGATCAGCCCCAGCATTTT.

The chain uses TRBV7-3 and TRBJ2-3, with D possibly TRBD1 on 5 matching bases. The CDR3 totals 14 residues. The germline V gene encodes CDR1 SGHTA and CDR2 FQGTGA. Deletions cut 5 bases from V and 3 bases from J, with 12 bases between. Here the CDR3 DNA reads TGTGCCAGCAGCCCATCTAGACAGACAGATACGCAGTATTTT. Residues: CASSPSRQTDTQYF.

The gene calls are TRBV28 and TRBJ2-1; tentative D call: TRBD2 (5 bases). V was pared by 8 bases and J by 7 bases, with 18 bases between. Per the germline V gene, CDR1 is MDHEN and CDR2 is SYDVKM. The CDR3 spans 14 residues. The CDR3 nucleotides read TGTGCCAGCTCCGAGGGAAGGGTGGGGAATGAGCAGTTCTTC. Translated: CASSEGRVGNEQFF.

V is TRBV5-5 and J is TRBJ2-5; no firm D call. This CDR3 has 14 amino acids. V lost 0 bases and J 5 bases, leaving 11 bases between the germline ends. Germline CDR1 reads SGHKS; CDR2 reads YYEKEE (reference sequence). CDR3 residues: CASSLGVSGETQYF. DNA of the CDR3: TGTGCCAGCAGCTTGGGTGTCTCCGGGGAGACCCAGTACTTC.

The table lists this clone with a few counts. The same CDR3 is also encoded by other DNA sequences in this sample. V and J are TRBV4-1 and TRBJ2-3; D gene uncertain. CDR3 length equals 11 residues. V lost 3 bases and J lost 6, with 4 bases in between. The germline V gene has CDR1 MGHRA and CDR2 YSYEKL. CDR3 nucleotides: TGCGCCAGCAGCCAGGGCGATACGCAGTATTTT. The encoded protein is CASSQGDTQYF.

CDR3 region: CASSYSRDRGVAQYF. DNA of the CDR3: TGTGCCAGCAGTTACTCGCGGGACAGGGGTGTAGCGCAGTATTTT. V usage is TRBV6-6 and J usage is TRBJ2-3; 10 bases map to TRBD1. Germline V gene sequence: CDR1 MNHNY, CDR2 SVGAGI (reference sequence). The CDR3 covers 15 residues. The V and J ends lost 0 bases and 10 bases, in that order; junction bases with no gene match: 7.

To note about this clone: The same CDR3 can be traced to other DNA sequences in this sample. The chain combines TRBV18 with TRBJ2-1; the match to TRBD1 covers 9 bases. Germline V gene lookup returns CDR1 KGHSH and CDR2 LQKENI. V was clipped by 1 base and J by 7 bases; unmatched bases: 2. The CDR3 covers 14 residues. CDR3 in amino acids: CASSPQGQGNEQFF. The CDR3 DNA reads TGTGCCAGCTCACCACAGGGACAGGGAAATGAGCAGTTCTTC. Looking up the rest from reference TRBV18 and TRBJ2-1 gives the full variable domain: NAGVMQNPRHLVRRRGQEARLRCSPMKGHSHVYWYRQLPEEGLKFMVYLQKENIIDESGMPKERFSAEFPKEGPSILRIQQVVRGDSAAYFCASSPQGQGNEQFFGPGTRLTVL.

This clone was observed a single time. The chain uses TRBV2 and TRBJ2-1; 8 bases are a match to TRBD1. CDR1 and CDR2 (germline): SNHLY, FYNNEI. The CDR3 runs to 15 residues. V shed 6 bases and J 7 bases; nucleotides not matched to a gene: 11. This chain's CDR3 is CASSHDRGGENEQFF. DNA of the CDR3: TGTGCCAGCAGCCATGACAGGGGCGGCGAGAATGAGCAGTTCTTC. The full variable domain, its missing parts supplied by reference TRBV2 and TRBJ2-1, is EPEVTQTPSHQVTQMGQEVILRCVPISNHLYFYWYRQILGQKVEFLVSFYNNEISEKSEIFDDQFSVERPDGSNFTLKIRSTKLEDSAMYFCASSHDRGGENEQFFGPGTRLTVL.

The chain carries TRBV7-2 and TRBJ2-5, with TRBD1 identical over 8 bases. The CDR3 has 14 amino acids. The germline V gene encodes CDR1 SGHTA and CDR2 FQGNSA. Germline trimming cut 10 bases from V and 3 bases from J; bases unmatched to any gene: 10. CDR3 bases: TGTGCCACCAGTAGGACAGGGAAAGAAGAGACCCAGTACTTC. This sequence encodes CATSRTGKEETQYF. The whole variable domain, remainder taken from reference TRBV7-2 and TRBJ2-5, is GAGVSQSPSNKVTEKGKDVELRCDPISGHTALYWYRQSLGQGLEFLIYFQGNSAPDKSGLPSDRFSAERTGGSVSTLTIQRTQQEDSAVYLCATSRTGKEETQYFGPGTRLLVL.

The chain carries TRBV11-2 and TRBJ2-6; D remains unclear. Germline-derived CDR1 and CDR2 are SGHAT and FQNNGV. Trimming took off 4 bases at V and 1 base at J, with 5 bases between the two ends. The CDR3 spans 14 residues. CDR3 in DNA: TGTGCCAGCAGCTCCCTTTCTGGGGCCAACGTCCTGACTTTC. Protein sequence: CASSSLSGANVLTF.

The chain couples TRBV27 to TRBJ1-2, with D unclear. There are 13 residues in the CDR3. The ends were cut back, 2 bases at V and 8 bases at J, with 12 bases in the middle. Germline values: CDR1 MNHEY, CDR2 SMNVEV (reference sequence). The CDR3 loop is CASSLRVFDGYTF. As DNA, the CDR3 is TGTGCCAGCAGTTTAAGGGTTTTTGACGGCTACACCTTC.

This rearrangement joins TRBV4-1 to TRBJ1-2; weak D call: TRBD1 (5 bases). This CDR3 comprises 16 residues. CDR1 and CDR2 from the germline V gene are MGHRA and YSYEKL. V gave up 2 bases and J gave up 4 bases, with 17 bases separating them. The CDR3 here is CASSQNDRDLIYGYTF. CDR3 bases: TGCGCCAGCAGCCAAAACGACCGGGACCTCATCTATGGCTACACCTTC.

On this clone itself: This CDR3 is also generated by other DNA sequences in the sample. CDR3 sequence: CAISESGKGYTF. The DNA of the CDR3 is TGTGCCATCAGTGAGTCAGGGAAGGGCTACACCTTC. V and J are TRBV10-3 and TRBJ1-2, with D hard to call. Germline V gene lookup returns CDR1 ENHRY and CDR2 SYGVKD. V was trimmed by 0 bases and J by 8 bases, leaving 7 bases between them. The CDR3 is made up of 12 amino acids.

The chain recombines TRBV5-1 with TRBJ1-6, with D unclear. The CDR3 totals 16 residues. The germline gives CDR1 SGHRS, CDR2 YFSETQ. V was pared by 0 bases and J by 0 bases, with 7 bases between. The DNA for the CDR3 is TGCGCCAGCAGCTTGGCCGACGGCTCCTATAATTCACCCCTCCACTTT. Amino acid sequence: CASSLADGSYNSPLHF.

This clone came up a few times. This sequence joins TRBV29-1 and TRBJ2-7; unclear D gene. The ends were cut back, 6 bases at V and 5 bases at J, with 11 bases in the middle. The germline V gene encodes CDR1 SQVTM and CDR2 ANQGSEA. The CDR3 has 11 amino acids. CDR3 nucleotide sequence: TGCAGCGTCGCGACCCGGGACGAGCAGTACTTC. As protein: CSVATRDEQYF.

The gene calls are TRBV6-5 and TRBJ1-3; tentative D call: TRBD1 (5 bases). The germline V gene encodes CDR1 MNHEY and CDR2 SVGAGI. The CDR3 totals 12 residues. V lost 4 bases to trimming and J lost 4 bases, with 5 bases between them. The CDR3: CASSSGGNTIYF. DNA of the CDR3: TGTGCCAGCAGTTCAGGGGGAAACACCATATATTTT.

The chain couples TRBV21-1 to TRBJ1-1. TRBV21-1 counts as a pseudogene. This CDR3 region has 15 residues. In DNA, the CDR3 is TGTGCCAGCAGCAACCTTTCCGGAGAGAACACTGAAGCTTTCTTT. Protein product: CASSNLSGENTEAFF.

The CDR3 protein is CASSVEWGEQYF. CDR3 sequence (DNA): TGTGCCAGCAGCGTCGAGTGGGGGGAGCAGTACTTC. The gene calls are TRBV9 and TRBJ2-7; the D gene could be TRBD1 or TRBD2 (5 bases each). Germline V gives CDR1 SGDLS, CDR2 YYNGEE. Trimming pared 2 bases from V and 7 bases from J, leaving 10 bases between. The CDR3 is made up of 12 amino acids. The full variable domain, with the rest looked up from reference TRBV9 and TRBJ2-7, is DSGVTQTPKHLITATGQRVTLRCSPRSGDLSVYWYQQSLDQGLQFLIQYYNGEERAKGNILERFSAQQFPDLHSELNLSSLELGDSALYFCASSVEWGEQYFGPGTRLTVT.

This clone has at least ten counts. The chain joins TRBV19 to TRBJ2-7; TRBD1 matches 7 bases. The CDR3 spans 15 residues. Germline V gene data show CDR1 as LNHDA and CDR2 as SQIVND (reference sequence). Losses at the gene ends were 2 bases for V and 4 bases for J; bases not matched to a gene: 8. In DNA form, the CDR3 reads TGTGCCAGTAGTATAACCGGGACAGCGCTTTACGAGCAGTACTTC. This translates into CASSITGTALYEQYF.

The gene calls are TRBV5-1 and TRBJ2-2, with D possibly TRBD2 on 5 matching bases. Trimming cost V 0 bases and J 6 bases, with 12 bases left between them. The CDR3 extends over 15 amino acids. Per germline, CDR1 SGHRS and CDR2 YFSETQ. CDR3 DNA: TGCGCCAGCAGCTTGGGGTCCACGGGGTCCGGGGAGCTGTTTTTT. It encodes CASSLGSTGSGELFF.